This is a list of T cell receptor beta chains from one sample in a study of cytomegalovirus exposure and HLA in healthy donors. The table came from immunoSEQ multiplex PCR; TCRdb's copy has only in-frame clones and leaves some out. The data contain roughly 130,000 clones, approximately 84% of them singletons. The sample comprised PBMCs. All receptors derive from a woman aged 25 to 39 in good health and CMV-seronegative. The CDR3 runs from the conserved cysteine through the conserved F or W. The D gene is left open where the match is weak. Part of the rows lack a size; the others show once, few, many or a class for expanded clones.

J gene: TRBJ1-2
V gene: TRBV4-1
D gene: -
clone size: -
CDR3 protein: CASSQSGVSNYGYTF
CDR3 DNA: TGCGCCAGCAGCCAATCGGGGGTCAGCAACTATGGCTACACCTTC

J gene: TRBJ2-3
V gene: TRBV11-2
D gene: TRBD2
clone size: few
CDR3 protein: CATRRGGQADTQYF
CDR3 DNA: TGTGCCACTAGACGGGGGGGCCAGGCAGATACGCAGTATTTT

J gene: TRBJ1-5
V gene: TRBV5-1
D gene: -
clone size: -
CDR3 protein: CASSSGLGGLGQPQHF
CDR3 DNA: TGCGCCAGCAGCTCAGGTTTGGGGGGACTGGGTCAGCCCCAGCATTTT

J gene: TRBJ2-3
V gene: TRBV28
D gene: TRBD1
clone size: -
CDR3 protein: CASSLTGGGTDTQYF
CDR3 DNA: TGTGCCAGCAGTCTGACAGGGGGAGGCACAGATACGCAGTATTTT

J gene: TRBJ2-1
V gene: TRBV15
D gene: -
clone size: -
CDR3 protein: CATSRDSGTINNEQFF
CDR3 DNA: TGTGCCACCAGCAGAGATTCGGGAACTATCAACAATGAGCAGTTCTTC

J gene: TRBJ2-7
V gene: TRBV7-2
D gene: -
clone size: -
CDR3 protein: CASSLESSYEQYF
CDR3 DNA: TGTGCCAGCAGCCTCGAGTCCTCCTACGAGCAGTACTTC

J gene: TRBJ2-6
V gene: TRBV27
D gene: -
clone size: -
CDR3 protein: CASSSSDSSSGANVLTF
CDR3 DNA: TGTGCCAGCAGTTCCTCGGACAGCAGCTCTGGGGCCAACGTCCTGACTTTC

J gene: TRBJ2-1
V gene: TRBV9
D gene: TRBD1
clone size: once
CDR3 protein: CASSVGDREFYNEQFF
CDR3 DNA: TGTGCCAGCAGCGTAGGGGACAGGGAATTTTACAATGAGCAGTTCTTC

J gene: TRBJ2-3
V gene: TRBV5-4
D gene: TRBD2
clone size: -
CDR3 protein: CASSWGLAGGRNTQYF
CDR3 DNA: TGTGCCAGCAGCTGGGGACTAGCGGGGGGGAGAAATACGCAGTATTTT

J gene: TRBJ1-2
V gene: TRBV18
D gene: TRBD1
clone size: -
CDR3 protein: CASSPLGPGQGAHYGYTF
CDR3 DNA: TGTGCCAGCTCACCACTAGGCCCGGGACAGGGGGCCCACTATGGCTACACCTTC

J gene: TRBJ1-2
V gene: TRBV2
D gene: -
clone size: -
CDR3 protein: CASSRGGNQGYGYTF
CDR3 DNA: TGTGCCAGCAGCCGCGGGGGAAACCAGGGCTATGGCTACACCTTC

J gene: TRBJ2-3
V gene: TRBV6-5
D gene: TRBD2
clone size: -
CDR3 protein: CATSRGIGTDTQYF
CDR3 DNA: TGTGCCACTTCGCGGGGGATCGGCACAGATACGCAGTATTTT

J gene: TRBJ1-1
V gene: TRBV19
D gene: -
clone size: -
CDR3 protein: CASSLTGNTEAFF
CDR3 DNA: TGTGCCAGTAGTCTCACCGGGAACACTGAAGCTTTCTTT

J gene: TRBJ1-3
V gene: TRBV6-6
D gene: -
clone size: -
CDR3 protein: CASSSRPGAGNTIYF
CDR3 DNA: TGTGCCAGCAGTTCAAGGCCGGGAGCCGGGAACACCATATATTTT